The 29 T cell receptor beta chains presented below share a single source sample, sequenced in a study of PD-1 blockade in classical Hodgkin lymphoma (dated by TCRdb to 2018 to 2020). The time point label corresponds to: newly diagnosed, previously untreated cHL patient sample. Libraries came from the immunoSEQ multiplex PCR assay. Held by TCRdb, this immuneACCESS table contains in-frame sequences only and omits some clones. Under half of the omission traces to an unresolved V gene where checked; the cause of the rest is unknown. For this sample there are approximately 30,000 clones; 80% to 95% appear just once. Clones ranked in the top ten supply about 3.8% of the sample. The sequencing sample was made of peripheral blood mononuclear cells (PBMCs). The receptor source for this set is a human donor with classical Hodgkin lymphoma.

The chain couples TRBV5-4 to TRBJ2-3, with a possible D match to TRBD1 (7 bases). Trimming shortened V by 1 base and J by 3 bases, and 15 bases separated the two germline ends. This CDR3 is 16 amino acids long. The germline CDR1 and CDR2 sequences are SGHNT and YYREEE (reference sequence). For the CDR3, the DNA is TGTGCCAGCAGCTTGAAGTTTCAGGGGGGAACAGATACGCAGTATTTT. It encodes CASSLKFQGGTDTQYF.

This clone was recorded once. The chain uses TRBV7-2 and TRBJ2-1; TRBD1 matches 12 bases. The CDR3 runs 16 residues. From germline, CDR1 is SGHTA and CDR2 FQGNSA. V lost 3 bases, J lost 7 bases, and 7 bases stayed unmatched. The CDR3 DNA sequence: TGTGCCAGCAGCTTTACCGGGACAGGGGGCTTTAATGAGCAGTTCTTC. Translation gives CASSFTGTGGFNEQFF.

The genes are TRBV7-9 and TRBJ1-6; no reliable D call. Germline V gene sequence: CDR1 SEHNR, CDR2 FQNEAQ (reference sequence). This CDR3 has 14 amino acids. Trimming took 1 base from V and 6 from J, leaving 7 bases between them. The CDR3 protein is CASSLDISNSPLHF. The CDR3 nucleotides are TGTGCCAGCAGCTTAGATATCAGTAATTCACCCCTCCACTTT.

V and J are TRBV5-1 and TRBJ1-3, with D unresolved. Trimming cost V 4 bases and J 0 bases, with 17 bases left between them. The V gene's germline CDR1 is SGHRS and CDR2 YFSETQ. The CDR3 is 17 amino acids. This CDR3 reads CASSPSLTPSSGNTIYF. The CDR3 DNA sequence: TGCGCCAGCAGCCCCTCGTTAACCCCCTCCTCTGGAAACACCATATATTTT. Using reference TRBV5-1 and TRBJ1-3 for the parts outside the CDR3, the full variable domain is KAGVTQTPRYLIKTRGQQVTLSCSPISGHRSVSWYQQTPGQGLQFLFEYFSETQRNKGNFPGRFSGRQFSNSRSEMNVSTLELGDSALYLCASSPSLTPSSGNTIYFGEGSWLTVV.

The CDR3 DNA is TGCGCCAGCAGCCTCCGGGACAGATCCTACGAGCAGTACTTC. Its translation is CASSLRDRSYEQYF. The chain uses TRBV4-1 and TRBJ2-7; 7 nucleotides match TRBD1. V trimming: 4 bases; J trimming: 1 base; junction bases outside the gene matches: 4. This CDR3 is built from 14 residues. Germline CDR1 is MGHRA and CDR2 is YSYEKL.

The CDR3 here is CASSISSTGIETQYF. Written as DNA, the CDR3 is TGTGCCAGTAGTATAAGTTCAACCGGCATCGAGACCCAGTACTTC. The chain recombines TRBV19 with TRBJ2-5, with D unresolved. Germline V gives CDR1 LNHDA, CDR2 SQIVND (reference sequence). CDR3 length equals 15 residues. Trimming took 2 bases from V and 5 from J, leaving 15 bases between them.

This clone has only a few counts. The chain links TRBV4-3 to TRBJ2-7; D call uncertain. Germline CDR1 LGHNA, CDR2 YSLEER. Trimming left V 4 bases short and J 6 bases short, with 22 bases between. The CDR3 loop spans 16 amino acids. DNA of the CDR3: TGCGCCAGCAGCCCTCCGGCGGATAAAGCCGCCTCCGAGCAGTACTTC. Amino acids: CASSPPADKAASEQYF.

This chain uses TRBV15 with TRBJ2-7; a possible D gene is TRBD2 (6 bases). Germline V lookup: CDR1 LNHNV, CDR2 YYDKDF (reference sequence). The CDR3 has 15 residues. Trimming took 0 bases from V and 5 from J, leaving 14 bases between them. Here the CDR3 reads CATSRDVTRDDEQYF. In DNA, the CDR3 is TGTGCCACCAGCAGAGATGTGACTAGGGACGACGAGCAGTACTTC.

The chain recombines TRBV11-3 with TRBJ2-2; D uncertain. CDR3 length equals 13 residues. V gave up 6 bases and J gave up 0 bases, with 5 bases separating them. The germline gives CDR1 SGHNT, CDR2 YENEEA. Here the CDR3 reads CASRRTNTGELFF. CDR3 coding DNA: TGTGCCAGCAGACGAACGAACACCGGGGAGCTGTTTTTT.

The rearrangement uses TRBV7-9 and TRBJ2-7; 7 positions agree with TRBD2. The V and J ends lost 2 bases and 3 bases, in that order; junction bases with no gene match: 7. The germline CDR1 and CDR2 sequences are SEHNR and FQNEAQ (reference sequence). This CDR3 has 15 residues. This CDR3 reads CASSLRGGSLYEQYF. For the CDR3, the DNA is TGTGCCAGCAGCTTAAGGGGAGGGTCCCTCTACGAGCAGTACTTC.

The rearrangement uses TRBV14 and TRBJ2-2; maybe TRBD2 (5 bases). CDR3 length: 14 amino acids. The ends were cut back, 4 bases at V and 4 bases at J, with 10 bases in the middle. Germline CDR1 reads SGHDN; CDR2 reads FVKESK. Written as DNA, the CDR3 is TGTGCCAGCAGCCTCGGACTGGCCACCGGGGAGCTGTTTTTT. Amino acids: CASSLGLATGELFF. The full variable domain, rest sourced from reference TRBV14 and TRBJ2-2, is EAGVTQFPSHSVIEKGQTVTLRCDPISGHDNLYWYRRVMGKEIKFLLHFVKESKQDESGMPNNRFLAERTGGTYSTLKVQPAELEDSGVYFCASSLGLATGELFFGEGSRLTVL.

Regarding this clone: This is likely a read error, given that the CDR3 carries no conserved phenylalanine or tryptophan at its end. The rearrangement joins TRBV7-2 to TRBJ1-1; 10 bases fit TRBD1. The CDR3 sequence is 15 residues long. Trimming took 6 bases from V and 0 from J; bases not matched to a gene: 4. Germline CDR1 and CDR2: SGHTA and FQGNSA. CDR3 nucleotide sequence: TGTGCCAGCAGGTGGGACAGGGGTTTGAACACTGAAGCTTTCCTT. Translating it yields CASRWDRGLNTEAFL.

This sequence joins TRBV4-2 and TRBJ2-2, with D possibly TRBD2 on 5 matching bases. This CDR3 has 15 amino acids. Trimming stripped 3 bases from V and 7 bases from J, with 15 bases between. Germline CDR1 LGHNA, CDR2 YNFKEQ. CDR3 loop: CASSHLGSSIGELFF. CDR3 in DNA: TGTGCCAGCAGCCACCTAGGTTCTAGCATCGGGGAGCTGTTTTTT.

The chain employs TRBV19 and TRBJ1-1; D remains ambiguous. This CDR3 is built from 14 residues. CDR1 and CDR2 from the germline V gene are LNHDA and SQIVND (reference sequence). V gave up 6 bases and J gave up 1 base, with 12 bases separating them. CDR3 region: CASSVGQKNTEAFF. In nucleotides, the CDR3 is TGTGCCAGTAGCGTTGGGCAAAAGAACACTGAAGCTTTCTTT. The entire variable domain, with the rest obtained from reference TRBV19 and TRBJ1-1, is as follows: DGGITQSPKYLFRKEGQNVTLSCEQNLNHDAMYWYRQDPGQGLRLIYYSQIVNDFQKGDIAEGYSVSREKKESFPLTVTSAQKNPTAFYLCASSVGQKNTEAFFGQGTRLTVV.

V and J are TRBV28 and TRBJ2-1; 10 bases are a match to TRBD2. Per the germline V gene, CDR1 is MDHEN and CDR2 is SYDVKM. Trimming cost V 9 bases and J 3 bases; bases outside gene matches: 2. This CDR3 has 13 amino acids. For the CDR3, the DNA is TGTGCCAGTCGGACTAGCGGCTACAATGAGCAGTTCTTC. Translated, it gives CASRTSGYNEQFF.

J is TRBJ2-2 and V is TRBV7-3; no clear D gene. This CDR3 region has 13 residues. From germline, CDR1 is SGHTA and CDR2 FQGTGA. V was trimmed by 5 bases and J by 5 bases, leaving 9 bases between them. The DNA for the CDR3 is TGTGCCAGCAGCCAAGACCGGACCGGGGAGCTGTTTTTT. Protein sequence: CASSQDRTGELFF.

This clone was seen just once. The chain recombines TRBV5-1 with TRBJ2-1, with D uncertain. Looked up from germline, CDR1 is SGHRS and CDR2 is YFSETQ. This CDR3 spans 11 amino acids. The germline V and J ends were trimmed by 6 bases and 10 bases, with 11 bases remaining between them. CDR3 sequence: CASNSAGEQFF. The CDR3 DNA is TGCGCCAGCAATTCCGCCGGGGAGCAGTTCTTC.

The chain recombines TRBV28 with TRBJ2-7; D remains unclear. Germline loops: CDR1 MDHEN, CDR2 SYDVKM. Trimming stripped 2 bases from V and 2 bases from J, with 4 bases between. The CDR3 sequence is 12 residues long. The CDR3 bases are TGTGCCAGCAGTTTACAGACCTACGAGCAGTACTTC. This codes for CASSLQTYEQYF.

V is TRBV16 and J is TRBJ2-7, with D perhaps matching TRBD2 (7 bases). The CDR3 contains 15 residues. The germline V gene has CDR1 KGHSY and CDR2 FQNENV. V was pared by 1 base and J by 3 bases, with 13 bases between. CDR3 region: CASSQLWEGHYEQYF. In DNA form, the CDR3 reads TGTGCCAGCAGCCAATTGTGGGAGGGACACTACGAGCAGTACTTC. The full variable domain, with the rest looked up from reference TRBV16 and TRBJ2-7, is GEEVAQTPKHLVRGEGQKAKLYCAPIKGHSYVFWYQQVLKNEFKFLISFQNENVFDETGMPKERFSAKCLPNSPCSLEIQATKLEDSAVYFCASSQLWEGHYEQYFGPGTRLTVT.

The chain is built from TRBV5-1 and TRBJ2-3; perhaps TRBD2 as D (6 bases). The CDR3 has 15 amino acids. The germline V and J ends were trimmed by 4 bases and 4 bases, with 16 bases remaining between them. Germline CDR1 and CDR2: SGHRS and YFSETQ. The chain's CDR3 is CASSLDGSQSDTQYF. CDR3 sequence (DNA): TGCGCCAGCAGCCTAGACGGGAGTCAATCAGATACGCAGTATTTT.

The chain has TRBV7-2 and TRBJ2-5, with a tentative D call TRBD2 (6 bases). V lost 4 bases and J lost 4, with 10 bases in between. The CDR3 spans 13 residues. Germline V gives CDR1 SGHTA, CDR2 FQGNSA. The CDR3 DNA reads TGTGCCAGCAGCTCAGGGACTGGAGAGACCCAGTACTTC. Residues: CASSSGTGETQYF. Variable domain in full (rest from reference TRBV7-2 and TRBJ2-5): GAGVSQSPSNKVTEKGKDVELRCDPISGHTALYWYRQSLGQGLEFLIYFQGNSAPDKSGLPSDRFSAERTGGSVSTLTIQRTQQEDSAVYLCASSSGTGETQYFGPGTRLLVL.

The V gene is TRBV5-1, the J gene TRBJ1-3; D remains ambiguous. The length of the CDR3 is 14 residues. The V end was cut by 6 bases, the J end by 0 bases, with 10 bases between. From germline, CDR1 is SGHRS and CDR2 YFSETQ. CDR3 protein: CASKDTSSGNTIYF. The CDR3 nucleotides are TGCGCCAGCAAAGACACTAGCTCTGGAAACACCATATATTTT.

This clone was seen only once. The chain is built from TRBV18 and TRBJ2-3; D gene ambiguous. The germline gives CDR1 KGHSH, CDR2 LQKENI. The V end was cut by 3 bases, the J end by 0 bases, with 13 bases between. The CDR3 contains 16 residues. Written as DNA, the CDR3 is TGTGCCAGCTCACCGTCGGACGGGCTCAGCACAGATACGCAGTATTTT. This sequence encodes CASSPSDGLSTDTQYF.

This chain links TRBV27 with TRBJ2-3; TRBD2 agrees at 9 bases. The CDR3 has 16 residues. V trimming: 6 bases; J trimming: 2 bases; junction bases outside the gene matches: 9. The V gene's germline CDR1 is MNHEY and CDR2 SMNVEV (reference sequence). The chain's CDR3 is CASSKALAGYTDTQYF. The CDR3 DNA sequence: TGTGCCAGCAGCAAAGCCCTAGCGGGATACACAGATACGCAGTATTTT.

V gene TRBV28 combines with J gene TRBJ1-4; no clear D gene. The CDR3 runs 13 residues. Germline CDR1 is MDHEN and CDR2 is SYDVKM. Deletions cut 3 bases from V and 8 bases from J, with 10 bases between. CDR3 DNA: TGTGCCAGCAGTTTTGGCTCTCGGGAAAAACTGTTTTTT. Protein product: CASSFGSREKLFF.

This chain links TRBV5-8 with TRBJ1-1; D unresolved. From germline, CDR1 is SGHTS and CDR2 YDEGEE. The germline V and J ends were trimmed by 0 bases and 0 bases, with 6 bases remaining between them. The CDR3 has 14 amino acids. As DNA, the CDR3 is TGTGCCAGCAGCTTGGGGGCAGTGAACACTGAAGCTTTCTTT. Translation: CASSLGAVNTEAFF.

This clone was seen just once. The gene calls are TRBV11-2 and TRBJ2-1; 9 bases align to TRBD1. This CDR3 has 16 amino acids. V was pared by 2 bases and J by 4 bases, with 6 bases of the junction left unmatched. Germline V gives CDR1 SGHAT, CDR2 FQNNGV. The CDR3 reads CASSLSGTGRYNEQFF. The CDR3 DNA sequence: TGTGCCAGCAGCTTATCTGGGACAGGGAGGTACAATGAGCAGTTCTTC.

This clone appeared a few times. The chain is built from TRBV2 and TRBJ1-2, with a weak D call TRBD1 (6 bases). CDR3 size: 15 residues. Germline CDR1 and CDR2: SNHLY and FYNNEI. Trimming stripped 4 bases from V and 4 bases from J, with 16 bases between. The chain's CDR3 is CASSVLGQQLYGYTF. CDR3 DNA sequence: TGTGCCAGCAGTGTGCTAGGACAGCAACTCTATGGCTACACCTTC.

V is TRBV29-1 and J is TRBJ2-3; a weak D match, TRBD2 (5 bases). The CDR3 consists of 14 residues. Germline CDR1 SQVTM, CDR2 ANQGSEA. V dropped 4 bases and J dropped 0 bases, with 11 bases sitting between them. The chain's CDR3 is CSVGPAGSTDTQYF. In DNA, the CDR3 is TGCAGCGTTGGTCCTGCGGGCAGCACAGATACGCAGTATTTT.